Below are 32 T cell receptor beta chains sequenced from a single sample in a study of vaccination effects on CD4 cells after COVID-19 (dated by TCRdb to between 2021 and 2024). These receptors have no identified antigens. The library was obtained by the immunoSEQ multiplex PCR assay. TCRdb carries this immuneACCESS record with in-frame sequences only. Its versions omit some clonotypes, under half of them owing to an unresolved V gene in the studies checked, with the rest unexplained. The table for this sample lists 70,000 or so clones; around 70% of them were counted only once. Clones ranked in the top ten supply 2% to 3% of the sample. After around ten days of culture, CD4+ T cells were isolated with the EasySep CD4+ T cell isolation kit. Each participant received two doses of an mRNA SARS-CoV-2 vaccine, either BNT162b2 or mRNA-1273. Sequencing used CD4+ T cells from PBMCs cultured without peptide, obtained after COVID-19 vaccination. All receptors derive from a human donor who received a COVID-19 vaccine.

This rearrangement joins TRBV18 to TRBJ1-2; perhaps TRBD1 as D (5 bases). The germline V gene encodes CDR1 KGHSH and CDR2 LQKENI. Trimming pared 3 bases from V and 6 bases from J, leaving 14 bases between. The CDR3 is 14 residues long. In nucleotides, the CDR3 is TGTGCCAGCTCACCTTCTGGGGGTTGGAATGGCTACACCTTC. Encoded protein: CASSPSGGWNGYTF.

The J gene is TRBJ2-1, the V gene TRBV6-5; no reliable D call. Per germline, CDR1 MNHEY and CDR2 SVGAGI. The germline V and J ends were trimmed by 0 bases and 4 bases, with 7 bases remaining between them. This CDR3 spans 14 amino acids. CDR3 bases: TGTGCCAGCAGTTACTCTTCAGCGTACAATGAGCAGTTCTTC. Encoded protein: CASSYSSAYNEQFF.

The CDR3 reads CSVGGEGIMAEAFF. CDR3 coding DNA: TGCAGCGTGGGGGGAGAGGGGATAATGGCTGAAGCTTTCTTT. The chain is built from TRBV29-1 and TRBJ1-1; weak D call: TRBD1 (5 bases). V was shortened by 6 bases and J by 6 bases, with 20 bases between the two germline ends. This CDR3 spans 14 amino acids. Germline CDR1 reads SQVTM; CDR2 reads ANQGSEA.

The CDR3, as DNA: TGTGCCACGGCGGGTTTCTTAGACTCCTACGAGCAGTACGTC. This translates into CATAGFLDSYEQYV. The V call is TRBV2, the J call TRBJ2-7; a weak D match, TRBD2 (5 bases). V was pared by 10 bases and J by 0 bases, with 16 bases between. Per the germline V gene, CDR1 is SNHLY and CDR2 is FYNNEI. CDR3 size: 14 residues.

The chain recombines TRBV10-3 with TRBJ1-4, with 7 nucleotides matching TRBD1. J lost 6 bases, V lost 10 bases, and 5 bases had no gene match. The CDR3 has 12 residues. Germline CDR1 is ENHRY and CDR2 is SYGVKD. CDR3 protein: CATQGLDEKLFF. CDR3 sequence (DNA): TGTGCCACACAGGGGCTAGATGAAAAACTGTTTTTT.

V and J are TRBV14 and TRBJ1-6; unclear D gene. This CDR3 spans 14 amino acids. Germline values: CDR1 SGHDN, CDR2 FVKESK. V lost 4 bases and J 8 bases, leaving 12 bases between the germline ends. DNA for the CDR3: TGTGCCAGCAGCCGCGTGGCAGAATATTCACCCCTCCACTTT. Its protein is CASSRVAEYSPLHF.

The chain couples TRBV5-8 to TRBJ1-1; D remains unclear. V was shortened by 2 bases and J by 8 bases, with 7 bases between the two germline ends. CDR3 length: 11 amino acids. Germline V gives CDR1 SGHTS, CDR2 YDEGEE. The CDR3 here is CASSLGREAFF. CDR3 coding DNA: TGTGCCAGCAGCTTAGGGAGGGAAGCTTTCTTT.

This sequence joins TRBV19 and TRBJ1-5; TRBD1 matches 7 bases. V was pared by 3 bases and J by 2 bases, with 7 bases of the junction left unmatched. Germline CDR1 reads LNHDA; CDR2 reads SQIVND (reference sequence). The CDR3 has 16 residues. CDR3 coding DNA: TGTGCCAGTAGTATGGCCGACAGGGTGGGCAATCAGCCCCAGCATTTT. Its protein is CASSMADRVGNQPQHF. Full variable domain (outside the CDR3, taken from reference TRBV19 and TRBJ1-5): DGGITQSPKYLFRKEGQNVTLSCEQNLNHDAMYWYRQDPGQGLRLIYYSQIVNDFQKGDIAEGYSVSREKKESFPLTVTSAQKNPTAFYLCASSMADRVGNQPQHFGDGTRLSIL.

The genes are TRBV5-4 and TRBJ1-2, with D possibly matching TRBD1 (5 bases). The CDR3 is 13 amino acids. Trimming took 4 bases from V and 4 from J, leaving 11 bases between them. Germline V gene data show CDR1 as SGHNT and CDR2 as YYREEE (reference sequence). The CDR3 sequence is CASSPGLGYGYTF. As DNA, the CDR3 is TGTGCCAGCAGCCCGGGACTCGGCTATGGCTACACCTTC. Full variable domain (rest looked up from reference TRBV5-4 and TRBJ1-2): ETGVTQSPTHLIKTRGQQVTLRCSSQSGHNTVSWYQQALGQGPQFIFQYYREEENGRGNFPPRFSGLQFPNYSSELNVNALELDDSALYLCASSPGLGYGYTFGSGTRLTVV.

The V call is TRBV30, the J call TRBJ2-5; 12 nucleotides line up with TRBD1. The CDR3 consists of 14 residues. From germline, CDR1 is GTSNPN and CDR2 SVGIG (reference sequence). V lost 5 bases and J lost 4; bases outside the gene matches: 5. The CDR3 sequence: CAWCRDRGRETQYF. In DNA, the CDR3 is TGTGCCTGGTGCCGGGACAGGGGGCGAGAGACCCAGTACTTC.

The chain links TRBV2 to TRBJ1-1, with D uncertain. V was clipped by 6 bases and J by 6 bases, with 17 bases between them. This CDR3 is built from 14 residues. CDR1 and CDR2 (germline): SNHLY, FYNNEI. CDR3 amino acids: CASSMTARAAEAFF. The CDR3 coding sequence is TGTGCCAGCAGCATGACGGCCCGTGCAGCTGAAGCTTTCTTT. Filled out from reference TRBV2 and TRBJ1-1, the complete variable domain reads EPEVTQTPSHQVTQMGQEVILRCVPISNHLYFYWYRQILGQKVEFLVSFYNNEISEKSEIFDDQFSVERPDGSNFTLKIRSTKLEDSAMYFCASSMTARAAEAFFGQGTRLTVV.

Only a few counts were recorded for this clone. This chain links TRBV24-1 with TRBJ1-2, with D perhaps matching TRBD1 (5 bases). Looked up from germline, CDR1 is KGHDR and CDR2 is SFDVKD. V was cut by 12 bases and J by 4 bases, with 14 bases left in between. The CDR3 has 12 residues. CDR3 coding DNA: TGTGCCGCGGCACAGGAAGGCTATGGCTACACCTTC. Its translation is CAAAQEGYGYTF.

The rearrangement links TRBV7-2 to TRBJ2-3; 14 positions match TRBD2. The V and J ends lost 1 base and 3 bases, in that order; junction bases with no gene match: 3. Looked up from germline, CDR1 is SGHTA and CDR2 is FQGNSA. The CDR3 is made up of 17 amino acids. The chain's CDR3 is CASSLGLAGGPTDTQYF. The CDR3 DNA reads as TGTGCCAGCAGCTTAGGACTAGCGGGGGGGCCTACAGATACGCAGTATTTT.

This clone was recorded once. This chain joins TRBV6-2 or TRBV6-3 and TRBJ1-3; the match to TRBD1 covers 7 bases. Germline CDR1 and CDR2: MNHEY and SVGEGT. The V and J ends lost 2 bases and 2 bases, in that order; junction bases with no gene match: 3. This CDR3 region has 15 residues. The CDR3 DNA is TGTGCCAGCAGTTACAAGGGGGCGGCTGGAAACACCATATATTTT. As protein: CASSYKGAAGNTIYF.

This clone occurred a few times. The chain combines TRBV3-1 (or the pseudogene TRBV3-2) with TRBJ2-2; D gene ambiguous. The length of the CDR3 is 16 residues. Per germline, CDR1 LGHDT and CDR2 YNNKEL (reference sequence). Trimming stripped 0 bases from V and 5 bases from J, with 13 bases between. The CDR3 loop is CASSQDPGVRTGELFF. The CDR3 region has the DNA TGTGCCAGCAGCCAAGATCCAGGTGTAAGGACCGGGGAGCTGTTTTTT.

This chain links TRBV10-3 with TRBJ2-7, with a possible D match to TRBD1 (5 bases). Between the trimmed V and J ends, which lost 2 bases and 0 bases, there was a span of 11 bases. This CDR3 is built from 15 residues. The germline V gene has CDR1 ENHRY and CDR2 SYGVKD. The CDR3 protein is CAISEGRGSSYEQYV. As DNA, the CDR3 is TGTGCCATCAGTGAGGGAAGGGGTAGCTCCTACGAGCAGTACGTC.

V gene TRBV27 combines with J gene TRBJ1-2; 10 bases line up with TRBD1. The CDR3 covers 13 residues. Losses at the gene ends were 8 bases for V and 4 bases for J; bases not matched to a gene: 4. CDR1 and CDR2 (germline): MNHEY, SMNVEV (reference sequence). CDR3 sequence reads: CASLGQGGYGYTF. The CDR3, as DNA: TGTGCCAGCCTAGGACAGGGGGGCTATGGCTACACCTTC.

The chain links TRBV7-2 to TRBJ2-2, with D maybe TRBD2 (6 bases). The germline CDR1 and CDR2 sequences are SGHTA and FQGNSA. V gave up 5 bases and J gave up 2 bases, with 9 bases separating them. This CDR3 has 14 amino acids. DNA for the CDR3: TGTGCCAGCAGCCCGACTAGAAACACCGGGGAGCTGTTTTTT. Translating gives CASSPTRNTGELFF.

This chain links TRBV7-3 with TRBJ2-2, with unresolved D. CDR3 length: 16 residues. The V end lost 1 base, the J end lost 0 bases, and 9 bases lay between the germline ends. Germline CDR1 reads SGHTA; CDR2 reads FQGTGA. The DNA for the CDR3 is TGTGCCAGCAGCTTAAGGGCCCCTACGAACACCGGGGAGCTGTTTTTT. Its protein product is CASSLRAPTNTGELFF.

The chain has TRBV12-3 or TRBV12-4 and TRBJ1-6; D is perhaps TRBD1 (5 bases). This CDR3 has 12 residues. The V end lost 3 bases, the J end lost 13 bases, and 10 bases lay between the germline ends. The CDR3 loop reads CASSFQGFPLHF. The DNA for the CDR3 is TGTGCCAGCAGTTTTCAGGGCTTCCCCCTCCACTTT.

This chain connects TRBV3-1 (or the pseudogene TRBV3-2) to TRBJ2-7, with D perhaps matching TRBD1 (5 bases). V lost 4 bases and J 0 bases, leaving 10 bases between the germline ends. The CDR3 consists of 14 residues. The germline CDR1 and CDR2 sequences are LGHDT and YNNKEL (reference sequence). CDR3 loop: CASSLGRASYEQYV. The CDR3 nucleotides read TGTGCCAGCAGCCTAGGCAGGGCCTCCTACGAGCAGTACGTC.

This clone was detected a few times. The chain employs TRBV19 and TRBJ1-2; TRBD1 might be the D (5 bases). Trimming cost V 10 bases and J 6 bases, with 21 bases left between them. From germline, CDR1 is LNHDA and CDR2 SQIVND (reference sequence). The CDR3 covers 14 residues. The CDR3: CATTMRGRDDGYTF. In DNA, the CDR3 is TGTGCCACCACCATGCGGGGCAGGGATGATGGCTACACCTTC.

CDR3 in amino acids: CASSLVVGTIGELFF. The CDR3 nucleotides are TGTGCCAGCAGCTTAGTAGTAGGGACGATCGGGGAGCTGTTTTTT. The chain recombines TRBV11-2 with TRBJ2-2; D might be TRBD1 or TRBD2, each matching 5 bases. Germline V gives CDR1 SGHAT, CDR2 FQNNGV. This CDR3 has 15 residues. Trimming cost V 1 base and J 7 bases, with 13 bases left between them.

CDR3 coding DNA: TGTGCCTGGAGTAAAGGACCCTCTTCTCGGGGCTACACCTTC. This encodes CAWSKGPSSRGYTF. This rearrangement joins TRBV30 to TRBJ1-2; no firm D call. Trimming pared 2 bases from V and 8 bases from J, leaving 18 bases between. The CDR3 totals 14 residues. The germline gives CDR1 GTSNPN, CDR2 SVGIG (reference sequence). Drawing the rest from reference TRBV30 and TRBJ1-2, the complete variable domain is SQTIHQWPATLVQPVGSPLSLECTVEGTSNPNLYWYRQAAGRGLQLLFYSVGIGQISSEVPQNLSASRPQDRQFILSSKKLLLSDSGFYLCAWSKGPSSRGYTFGSGTRLTVV.

This clone was observed a handful of times. The chain is built from TRBV4-1 and TRBJ2-3; D uncertain. Germline V lookup: CDR1 MGHRA, CDR2 YSYEKL. The CDR3 spans 15 residues. The germline V and J ends were trimmed by 0 bases and 5 bases, with 12 bases remaining between them. In DNA form, the CDR3 reads TGCGCCAGCAGCCAAGATCTTAGGGTTGGAGATACGCAGTATTTT. This encodes CASSQDLRVGDTQYF.

The CDR3 spells CSVAEARTEAFF. The CDR3 bases are TGCAGCGTTGCGGAAGCCCGGACTGAAGCTTTCTTT. The chain employs TRBV29-1 and TRBJ1-1, with D hard to call. V lost 4 bases and J lost 5, with 11 bases in between. The CDR3 consists of 12 residues. Germline V gives CDR1 SQVTM, CDR2 ANQGSEA.

CDR3 in DNA: TGTGCCAGCAGCAGGGATTTTAATACAGGGTCTTTCCACTACGAGCAGTACGTC. The encoded protein is CASSRDFNTGSFHYEQYV. The rearrangement links TRBV5-5 to TRBJ2-7; D perhaps matches TRBD1 (6 bases). Germline V gene data show CDR1 as SGHKS and CDR2 as YYEKEE (reference sequence). The CDR3 runs to 18 residues. V gave up 4 bases and J gave up 3 bases, with 26 bases separating them.

The rearrangement joins TRBV5-1 to TRBJ2-5; 8 bases align to TRBD2. V was pared by 4 bases and J by 0 bases, with 5 bases of the junction left unmatched. Germline V gives CDR1 SGHRS, CDR2 YFSETQ. This CDR3 has 15 residues. The CDR3: CASSNKGLDQETQYF. CDR3 DNA: TGCGCCAGCAGCAACAAGGGACTAGACCAAGAGACCCAGTACTTC.

V usage is TRBV24-1 and J usage is TRBJ1-2; D is perhaps TRBD1 (6 bases). Germline loops: CDR1 KGHDR, CDR2 SFDVKD. The CDR3 sequence is 15 residues long. Deletions cut 1 base from V and 8 bases from J, with 16 bases between. CDR3 sequence: CATSDFSRGVEGYTF. The DNA of the CDR3 is TGTGCCACCAGTGATTTCAGCAGGGGTGTTGAGGGCTACACCTTC.

This clone came up a few times. The chain employs TRBV18 and TRBJ1-5; 8 bases match TRBD1. The CDR3 has 13 amino acids. J lost 3 bases, V lost 8 bases, and 3 bases had no gene match. Germline V gives CDR1 KGHSH, CDR2 LQKENI. The CDR3 region has the DNA TGTGCCAGCCGGACAGGGCTCAATCAGCCCCAGCATTTT. Protein sequence: CASRTGLNQPQHF.

The chain uses TRBV28 and TRBJ1-4; D is ambiguous. CDR3 size: 12 residues. Trimming pared 1 base from V and 8 bases from J, leaving 5 bases between. CDR1 MDHEN and CDR2 SYDVKM come from the germline V gene. The CDR3 nucleotides read TGTGCCAGCAGTTTATTAGGCGAAAAACTGTTTTTT. Translated, it gives CASSLLGEKLFF. The full variable domain, with the rest looked up from reference TRBV28 and TRBJ1-4, is DVKVTQSSRYLVKRTGEKVFLECVQDMDHENMFWYRQDPGLGLRLIYFSYDVKMKEKGDIPEGYSVSREKKERFSLILESASTNQTSMYLCASSLLGEKLFFGSGTQLSVL.

The CDR3 loop reads CASRTSGTPYNEQFF. The CDR3 DNA reads TGTGCCAGCAGGACCTCCGGGACTCCCTACAATGAGCAGTTCTTC. The chain uses TRBV2 and TRBJ2-1, with D tentatively TRBD2 (6 bases). CDR1 and CDR2 from the germline V gene are SNHLY and FYNNEI. V lost 6 bases, J lost 2 bases, and 14 bases lay in between. This CDR3 contains 15 residues.